This T cell receptor (beta chain) originates from a study of beta chain features in type 1 diabetes. Overall study context: Summed over all samples, the examined sorted cells came to fewer than 120,000,000. The study, taken as a whole, reports: Type 1 diabetes patients had moderately but significantly shorter TCRB CDR3s in all four CD4+ subsets. Short templates might get an advantage during PCR, and this would be equal in patients and controls.

Germline CDR1 reads SGHRS; CDR2 reads YFSETQ. V lost 6 bases and J lost 0; bases outside the gene matches: 12. CDR3 length: 18 residues. The isolated RNA, all of it, was reverse transcribed, so expressed TCRB transcripts were what got sequenced. The repertoire was sequenced with immunoSEQ multiplex PCR; TCRdb's copy has only in-frame clones and lacks some. Among 500,000 to 800,000 clones, 9.5% to 15% were seen once, and the ten largest hold around 0.12%. This clone appeared a few times. Its antigen is unknown. The sequence was collected from a man younger than 40 with type 1 diabetes. V usage is TRBV5-1 and J usage is TRBJ2-2, with 9 bases identical to TRBD1. Specimen: naive CD4+ T cells from blood. The CDR3 is CASTFVPGQGTNTGELFF. CDR3 DNA: TGCGCCAGCACCTTCGTCCCGGGACAGGGAACGAACACCGGGGAGCTGTTTTTT.